This T cell receptor beta chain was recovered during a study of shared clonotypes between healthy human individuals. As concerns this clone: Its specificity is not known.

V was clipped by 5 bases and J by 4 bases; unmatched bases: 2. The CDR3 is made up of 15 amino acids. Per the germline V gene, CDR1 is SGHTA and CDR2 is FQGTGA. The assay was run at deep level. Method: immunoSEQ multiplex PCR; TCRdb's copy keeps in-frame clones and lacks some. Of 150,000 to 200,000 clones in the sample, 60% to 75% are singletons; the top ten hold more than 9%. The study, taken as a whole, reports: Of the naive CD4 clonotypes, roughly 5.5% were shared across a few donors.

Specimen: memory CD4+ T cells sorted from blood. Indicated subset: CD45RA-negative fraction. This clonotype was obtained from a man younger than 45 in good health. V gene TRBV7-3 combines with J gene TRBJ2-3; 14 bases line up with TRBD2. The CDR3 is CASSGTSGSADTQYF. As DNA, the CDR3 is TGTGCCAGCAGCGGGACTAGCGGGAGCGCAGATACGCAGTATTTT. Using reference TRBV7-3 and TRBJ2-3 for the parts outside the CDR3, the full variable domain is GAGVSQTPSNKVTEKGKYVELRCDPISGHTALYWYRQSLGQGPEFLIYFQGTGAADDSGLPNDRFFAVRPEGSVSTLKIQRTERGDSAVYLCASSGTSGSADTQYFGPGTRLTVL.